This T cell receptor beta chain was identified during a study of CD8+ T cells in alopecia areata. Trimming took off 0 bases at V and 8 bases at J, with 10 bases between the two ends. Germline-derived CDR1 and CDR2 are LGHNA and YNFKEQ. CDR3 length: 13 amino acids. Peripheral blood samples and lesional scalp punch biopsies were obtained from alopecia areata patients. Study-level results: The study found higher clonality in lesional than normal scalp, especially in alopecia totalis/universalis.

Extraction and reverse transcription of RNA yielded cDNA as the sequencing template. Assay: immunoSEQ multiplex PCR; the TCRdb copy retains only in-frame clones and omits some. The sample yields about 250,000 clones, under 80% seen once. This clone was observed a few times. The antigen is undetermined. The source is a human donor with alopecia areata. The V call is TRBV4-2, the J call TRBJ1-2; no definite D call. This specimen consisted of CD4+ T cells sorted from blood, obtained at week 0. The CDR3 coding sequence is TGTGCCAGCAGCCAAGACGGGGATGGCGGCTACACCTTC. It specifies CASSQDGDGGYTF.